The sequence of this TCR beta chain was determined in a study of T cells after posttransplantation cyclophosphamide. Data came from immunoSEQ multiplex PCR; TCRdb stores just in-frame clones and leaves some out. The table lists 35,000 to 55,000 clones, with no singletons. General study results and limits: Later post-transplant blood repertoires were often dominated by donor CD8+ memory clones. Skin or GI-infiltrating T cells shared few TRB sequences with blood. Recipient CMV seropositivity and CMV reactivation strongly tracked TRB clonality.

V lost 5 bases and J lost 4; bases outside the gene matches: 8. The CDR3 runs to 15 residues. Germline assignment: CDR1 MRHNA and CDR2 SNTAGT. Peripheral blood was collected from the related graft donor on the marrow donation day. This clone came up many times. Its antigen remains unknown. Sequenced sample: PBMCs. This TCR was sampled from a middle-aged man in good health, CMV-negative, and a related stem cell transplant donor. The J gene is TRBJ2-1, the V gene TRBV6-4, with 7 bases matching TRBD2. In DNA, the CDR3 is TGTGCCAGCAGTTCCAGACTAGCCGAATACAATGAGCAGTTCTTC. Its translation: CASSSRLAEYNEQFF.